This passage covers 32 T cell receptor beta chains from one sample sequenced in a study of blood T cell repertoires in COVID-19. Measured with immunoSEQ multiplex PCR; TCRdb has only the in-frame clones, and not every one. The sample carries more than 250,000 clones, approximately 89% recorded once. Sequenced material: PBMCs or T cells enriched from blood (not recorded which). The receptor set was obtained from a woman in her twenties or thirties who had recovered from COVID-19.

The chain employs TRBV19 and TRBJ2-7; 10 bases match TRBD1. Germline V gene lookup returns CDR1 LNHDA and CDR2 SQIVND (reference sequence). The CDR3 loop spans 15 amino acids. Losses at the gene ends were 5 bases for V and 1 base for J; bases not matched to a gene: 5. The CDR3 region has the DNA TGTGCCAGTAGTGGGGTGGGACAGGGGTCCTACGAGCAGTACTTC. Encoded protein: CASSGVGQGSYEQYF.

The rearrangement joins TRBV13 to TRBJ1-6; 7 bases match TRBD1. CDR1 is PRHDT and CDR2 is FYEKMQ in the germline V gene (reference sequence). There are 15 residues in the CDR3. The ends lost 2 bases at V and 7 bases at J; junction bases unmatched: 5. The CDR3, as DNA: TGTGCCAGCAGCTTAAGGGACAGACTAAATTCACCCCTCCACTTT. Residues: CASSLRDRLNSPLHF.

The chain links TRBV18 to TRBJ1-1; 7 nucleotides line up with TRBD1. Looked up from germline, CDR1 is KGHSH and CDR2 is LQKENI. The J segment lost 3 bases and the V segment lost 6 bases, leaving 10 bases of the junction unmatched. The CDR3 covers 15 residues. In DNA, the CDR3 is TGTGCCAGCTCTTCCCCGGGACAGAGGGACACTGAAGCTTTCTTT. Residues: CASSSPGQRDTEAFF.

The chain's CDR3 is CASSLGGEGTDTQYF. As DNA, the CDR3 is TGTGCCAGCAGCTTAGGGGGTGAGGGCACAGATACGCAGTATTTT. The V gene is TRBV5-4, the J gene TRBJ2-3; TRBD1 might be the D (6 bases). V lost 2 bases, J lost 1 base, and 11 bases lay in between. Germline V gene sequence: CDR1 SGHNT, CDR2 YYREEE (reference sequence). The CDR3 has 15 residues.

This clone was counted a single time. This sequence joins TRBV28 and TRBJ2-2; a possible D gene is TRBD1 (5 bases). This CDR3 has 13 residues. Trimming removed 7 bases at V and 3 bases at J, with 9 bases between. CDR1 is MDHEN and CDR2 is SYDVKM in the germline V gene. Written as DNA, the CDR3 is TGTGCCAGCACTTCAGGGCACACCGGGGAGCTGTTTTTT. The encoded protein is CASTSGHTGELFF.

The V gene is TRBV19, the J gene TRBJ1-5; TRBD1 matches at 8 bases. V was clipped by 3 bases and J by 0 bases; unmatched bases: 10. CDR1 LNHDA and CDR2 SQIVND come from the germline V gene (reference sequence). The CDR3 consists of 18 residues. The DNA of the CDR3 is TGTGCCAGTAGTATCTTGGACAGGGTTTTATATAGCAATCAGCCCCAGCATTTT. Its protein is CASSILDRVLYSNQPQHF. The variable domain in full, completed from reference TRBV19 and TRBJ1-5, reads DGGITQSPKYLFRKEGQNVTLSCEQNLNHDAMYWYRQDPGQGLRLIYYSQIVNDFQKGDIAEGYSVSREKKESFPLTVTSAQKNPTAFYLCASSILDRVLYSNQPQHFGDGTRLSIL.

The chain combines TRBV29-1 with TRBJ1-1; D unresolved. V dropped 5 bases and J dropped 7 bases, with 17 bases sitting between them. CDR1 and CDR2 (germline): SQVTM, ANQGSEA. The CDR3 has 13 residues. The CDR3 protein is CSVTLRGSGEAFF. The CDR3 DNA is TGCAGCGTTACGCTGCGGGGAAGCGGTGAAGCTTTCTTT.

The rearrangement uses TRBV23-1 and TRBJ2-2, with 7 bases lining up with TRBD1. TRBV23-1 qualifies as an ORF whose function is uncertain. The V segment lost 3 bases and the J segment 3 bases; nucleotides outside the gene matches: 10. This CDR3 contains 17 residues. Here the CDR3 reads CASSHLLDRKDTGELFF. Written as DNA, the CDR3 is TGCGCCAGCAGTCACCTCCTGGACAGGAAGGACACCGGGGAGCTGTTTTTT.

Of note for this clone: The sample has other DNA sequences that encode this CDR3 too. V gene TRBV10-3 combines with J gene TRBJ2-7; no definite D call. Germline values: CDR1 ENHRY, CDR2 SYGVKD. Trimming removed 4 bases at V and 4 bases at J, with 8 bases between. The length of the CDR3 is 12 residues. DNA for the CDR3: TGTGCCATCAGTGCCGGGTCGTACGAGCAGTACTTC. This encodes CAISAGSYEQYF.

V usage is TRBV11-3 and J usage is TRBJ1-2; D is unclear. V was shortened by 0 bases and J by 7 bases, with 21 bases between the two germline ends. The germline CDR1 and CDR2 sequences are SGHNT and YENEEA. CDR3 length equals 17 residues. The CDR3 nucleotides read TGTGCCAGCAGCTTAGAGAGAGGGAGGTCCCTATGCGGTGGCTACACCTTC. As protein: CASSLERGRSLCGGYTF.

The genes are TRBV5-4 and TRBJ2-7; 8 positions agree with TRBD1. The V gene's germline CDR1 is SGHNT and CDR2 YYREEE (reference sequence). The CDR3 length is 15 residues. V gave up 6 bases and J gave up 5 bases; unmatched junction bases: 13. The CDR3 protein is CASIPTAGTGHEQYF. CDR3 in DNA: TGTGCCAGCATCCCTACCGCCGGGACAGGCCACGAGCAGTACTTC.

The rearrangement uses TRBV7-6 and TRBJ2-5; 13 bases line up with TRBD2. The ends lost 5 bases at V and 5 bases at J; junction bases unmatched: 11. The CDR3 is made up of 17 amino acids. The germline CDR1 and CDR2 sequences are SGHVS and FNYEAQ. CDR3 sequence: CASSGRTSGGVRETQYF. CDR3 coding DNA: TGTGCCAGCAGCGGCCGCACTAGCGGGGGGGTGAGGGAGACCCAGTACTTC.

The chain is built from TRBV19 and TRBJ2-5; maybe TRBD2 (6 bases). In germline, CDR1 is LNHDA, CDR2 SQIVND (reference sequence). V lost 5 bases and J lost 2, with 12 bases in between. This CDR3 is 14 amino acids long. The CDR3 bases are TGTGCCAGTAGTGGGGGACTTAGGCAAGAGACCCAGTACTTC. Translating gives CASSGGLRQETQYF.

V gene TRBV6-5 combines with J gene TRBJ2-1; 9 bases are shared with TRBD2. V was pared by 7 bases and J by 2 bases, with 3 bases of the junction left unmatched. CDR3 length: 14 amino acids. The germline V gene has CDR1 MNHEY and CDR2 SVGAGI. The DNA for the CDR3 is TGTGCCAGCATCGGGACTAGCACCTACAATGAGCAGTTCTTC. It translates to CASIGTSTYNEQFF.

The chain joins TRBV27 to TRBJ2-7, with D possibly matching TRBD1 (5 bases). Per germline, CDR1 MNHEY and CDR2 SMNVEV (reference sequence). Trimming cost V 6 bases and J 3 bases, with 18 bases left between them. This CDR3 region has 15 residues. Here the CDR3 reads CASSPSQGLGYEQYF. The CDR3 DNA reads TGTGCCAGCAGCCCCTCTCAGGGATTAGGCTACGAGCAGTACTTC.

This sequence joins TRBV5-1 and TRBJ2-7; 7 nucleotides match TRBD2. The V gene's germline CDR1 is SGHRS and CDR2 YFSETQ. The CDR3 totals 16 residues. Germline trimming cut 4 bases from V and 4 bases from J; bases unmatched to any gene: 14. Here the CDR3 DNA reads TGCGCCAGCAGCGCGAGCGGGGATGGGAGTTTGTACGAGCAGTACTTC. The encoded protein is CASSASGDGSLYEQYF.

The chain links TRBV19 to TRBJ2-7, with D possibly TRBD2 on 6 matching bases. V was shortened by 5 bases and J by 3 bases, with 23 bases between the two germline ends. The germline V gene encodes CDR1 LNHDA and CDR2 SQIVND (reference sequence). This CDR3 is built from 17 residues. The CDR3 DNA reads as TGTGCCAGTAGTTCTCGCGGGGTCCGGTCCCCCCTCTACGAGCAGTACTTC. It is translated as CASSSRGVRSPLYEQYF.

V usage is TRBV7-3 and J usage is TRBJ1-4; perhaps TRBD1 as D (5 bases). The CDR3 runs 13 residues. V was cut by 1 base and J by 8 bases, with 8 bases left in between. Germline V gives CDR1 SGHTA, CDR2 FQGTGA. The CDR3 reads CASSLREGEKLFF. For the CDR3, the DNA is TGTGCCAGCAGCTTAAGGGAGGGGGAAAAACTGTTTTTT.

The chain recombines TRBV7-9 with TRBJ1-1, with a weak D call TRBD1 (6 bases). Trimming took off 0 bases at V and 10 bases at J, with 15 bases between the two ends. The CDR3 loop spans 14 amino acids. Germline V gives CDR1 SEHNR, CDR2 FQNEAQ (reference sequence). This CDR3 is CASSLARGQARAFF. The CDR3 DNA is TGTGCCAGCAGCTTAGCGCGGGGGCAGGCCCGAGCTTTCTTT.

This chain uses TRBV7-9 with TRBJ1-2; D gene ambiguous. Between the trimmed V and J ends, which lost 5 bases and 4 bases, there was a span of 14 bases. The CDR3 is made up of 14 amino acids. Germline V lookup: CDR1 SEHNR, CDR2 FQNEAQ (reference sequence). The CDR3 protein is CASSPPAGSYGYTF. The CDR3, as DNA: TGTGCCAGCAGCCCCCCGGCGGGAAGCTATGGCTACACCTTC.

The CDR3 DNA follows: TGCGCCAGCAGCCACCACACAGGGGTAAGGTTCGACACTGAAGCTTTCTTT. It codes for CASSHHTGVRFDTEAFF. The rearrangement uses TRBV4-3 and TRBJ1-1, with 7 bases aligning to TRBD1. Unmatched junction bases numbered 13, after V lost 3 bases and J lost 3 bases. CDR3 size: 17 residues. Germline CDR1 is LGHNA and CDR2 is YSLEER.

CDR3 nucleotides: TGTGCCAGCAGAGTTACCCAGGGGGCGGAAGAAAAACTGTTTTTT. Translated, it gives CASRVTQGAEEKLFF. This chain uses TRBV2 with TRBJ1-4; 8 bases agree with TRBD1. The CDR3 is 15 residues long. Germline V gives CDR1 SNHLY, CDR2 FYNNEI. Trimming removed 6 bases from V and 8 bases from J; junction bases left unmatched: 11.

This clone has a single count. The chain uses TRBV7-8 and TRBJ1-5; D possibly corresponds to TRBD1 (6 bases). The CDR3 has 15 residues. V lost 0 bases to trimming and J lost 3 bases, with 9 bases between them. The germline CDR1 and CDR2 sequences are SGHVS and FQNEAQ. CDR3 coding DNA: TGTGCCAGCAGCTTAGCGGCAGGGGCCAATCAGCCCCAGCATTTT. This codes for CASSLAAGANQPQHF.

This clone was seen repeatedly, ten times or more. The chain recombines TRBV3-1 (or the pseudogene TRBV3-2) with TRBJ1-2; no reliable D call. Germline loops: CDR1 LGHDT, CDR2 YNNKEL (reference sequence). The CDR3 sequence is 12 residues long. Trimming pared 3 bases from V and 8 bases from J, leaving 10 bases between. CDR3 DNA sequence: TGTGCCAGCAGCCATGGCCTTGGCGGCTACACCTTC. Its translation is CASSHGLGGYTF.

The chain employs TRBV7-3 and TRBJ2-7; 10 positions agree with TRBD1. CDR3 length: 20 residues. Germline V lookup: CDR1 SGHTA, CDR2 FQGTGA. The junction had 21 bases not matched to a gene; V was cut back by 7 bases and J by 0 bases. DNA for the CDR3: TGTGCCAGCAACCACCCCGGCCGGGGAAGCCGGGACAGGGGCTCCTACGAGCAGTACTTC. Amino acid sequence: CASNHPGRGSRDRGSYEQYF.

V is TRBV5-4 and J is TRBJ2-7; 9 bases agree with TRBD2. Germline loops: CDR1 SGHNT, CDR2 YYREEE (reference sequence). The ends lost 4 bases at V and 2 bases at J; junction bases unmatched: 10. CDR3 length: 16 amino acids. CDR3 sequence (DNA): TGTGCCAGCAGCGACGGCCCGGGACTAGCAGCCTACGAGCAGTACTTC. Its translation: CASSDGPGLAAYEQYF. Supplemented by reference TRBV5-4 and TRBJ2-7, the full variable domain reads ETGVTQSPTHLIKTRGQQVTLRCSSQSGHNTVSWYQQALGQGPQFIFQYYREEENGRGNFPPRFSGLQFPNYSSELNVNALELDDSALYLCASSDGPGLAAYEQYFGPGTRLTVT.

V gene TRBV5-6 combines with J gene TRBJ2-7; D remains unclear. This CDR3 is 15 amino acids long. V gave up 0 bases and J gave up 6 bases, with 16 bases separating them. CDR1 is SGHDT and CDR2 is YYEEEE in the germline V gene. The CDR3 sequence: CASSLARYSRREQYF. As DNA, the CDR3 is TGTGCCAGCAGCTTGGCCAGGTACAGCCGGCGCGAGCAGTACTTC.

In regard to this clone: This sample includes further DNA sequences coding for the same CDR3. CDR3 loop: CASSLWSGTEAFF. The CDR3 region has the DNA TGTGCCAGCAGCCTCTGGAGTGGAACTGAAGCTTTCTTT. The rearrangement joins TRBV3-1 (or the pseudogene TRBV3-2) to TRBJ1-1; D remains ambiguous. In germline, CDR1 is LGHDT, CDR2 YNNKEL (reference sequence). V lost 4 bases, J lost 5 bases, and 11 bases lay in between. This CDR3 has 13 residues.

The chain recombines TRBV9 with TRBJ2-2, with TRBD1 as a possible D gene (6 bases). Germline V gene data show CDR1 as SGDLS and CDR2 as YYNGEE. Between the trimmed V and J ends, which lost 4 bases and 6 bases, there was a span of 22 bases. There are 17 residues in the CDR3. CDR3 protein: CASSLGGDHEWAGELFF. CDR3 nucleotide sequence: TGTGCCAGCAGCTTAGGGGGAGACCATGAATGGGCCGGGGAGCTGTTTTTT.

The genes are TRBV6-6 and TRBJ1-4, with 7 positions matching TRBD1. This CDR3 is built from 15 residues. The germline V gene encodes CDR1 MNHNY and CDR2 SVGAGI (reference sequence). Trimming removed 2 bases from V and 8 bases from J; junction bases left unmatched: 8. The chain's CDR3 is CASSYTRTGNEKLFF. The CDR3 DNA sequence: TGTGCCAGCAGTTACACCCGGACAGGAAACGAAAAACTGTTTTTT.

The chain links TRBV6-5 to TRBJ1-3; unclear D gene. The V gene's germline CDR1 is MNHEY and CDR2 SVGAGI. Trimming took 2 bases from V and 4 from J, leaving 9 bases between them. CDR3 size: 14 residues. The CDR3 DNA sequence: TGTGCCAGCAGTTACGAGGGAGGCGGAAACACCATATATTTT. Protein sequence: CASSYEGGGNTIYF.

This clone was seen only a few times. This chain connects TRBV9 to TRBJ2-5; 7 nucleotides line up with TRBD1. Losses at the gene ends were 2 bases for V and 1 base for J; bases not matched to a gene: 2. Germline CDR1 reads SGDLS; CDR2 reads YYNGEE. The CDR3 is 14 residues long. CDR3: CASSVRQGQETQYF. CDR3 DNA sequence: TGTGCCAGCAGCGTCAGACAGGGCCAAGAGACCCAGTACTTC. The variable domain in full, completed from reference TRBV9 and TRBJ2-5, reads DSGVTQTPKHLITATGQRVTLRCSPRSGDLSVYWYQQSLDQGLQFLIQYYNGEERAKGNILERFSAQQFPDLHSELNLSSLELGDSALYFCASSVRQGQETQYFGPGTRLLVL.